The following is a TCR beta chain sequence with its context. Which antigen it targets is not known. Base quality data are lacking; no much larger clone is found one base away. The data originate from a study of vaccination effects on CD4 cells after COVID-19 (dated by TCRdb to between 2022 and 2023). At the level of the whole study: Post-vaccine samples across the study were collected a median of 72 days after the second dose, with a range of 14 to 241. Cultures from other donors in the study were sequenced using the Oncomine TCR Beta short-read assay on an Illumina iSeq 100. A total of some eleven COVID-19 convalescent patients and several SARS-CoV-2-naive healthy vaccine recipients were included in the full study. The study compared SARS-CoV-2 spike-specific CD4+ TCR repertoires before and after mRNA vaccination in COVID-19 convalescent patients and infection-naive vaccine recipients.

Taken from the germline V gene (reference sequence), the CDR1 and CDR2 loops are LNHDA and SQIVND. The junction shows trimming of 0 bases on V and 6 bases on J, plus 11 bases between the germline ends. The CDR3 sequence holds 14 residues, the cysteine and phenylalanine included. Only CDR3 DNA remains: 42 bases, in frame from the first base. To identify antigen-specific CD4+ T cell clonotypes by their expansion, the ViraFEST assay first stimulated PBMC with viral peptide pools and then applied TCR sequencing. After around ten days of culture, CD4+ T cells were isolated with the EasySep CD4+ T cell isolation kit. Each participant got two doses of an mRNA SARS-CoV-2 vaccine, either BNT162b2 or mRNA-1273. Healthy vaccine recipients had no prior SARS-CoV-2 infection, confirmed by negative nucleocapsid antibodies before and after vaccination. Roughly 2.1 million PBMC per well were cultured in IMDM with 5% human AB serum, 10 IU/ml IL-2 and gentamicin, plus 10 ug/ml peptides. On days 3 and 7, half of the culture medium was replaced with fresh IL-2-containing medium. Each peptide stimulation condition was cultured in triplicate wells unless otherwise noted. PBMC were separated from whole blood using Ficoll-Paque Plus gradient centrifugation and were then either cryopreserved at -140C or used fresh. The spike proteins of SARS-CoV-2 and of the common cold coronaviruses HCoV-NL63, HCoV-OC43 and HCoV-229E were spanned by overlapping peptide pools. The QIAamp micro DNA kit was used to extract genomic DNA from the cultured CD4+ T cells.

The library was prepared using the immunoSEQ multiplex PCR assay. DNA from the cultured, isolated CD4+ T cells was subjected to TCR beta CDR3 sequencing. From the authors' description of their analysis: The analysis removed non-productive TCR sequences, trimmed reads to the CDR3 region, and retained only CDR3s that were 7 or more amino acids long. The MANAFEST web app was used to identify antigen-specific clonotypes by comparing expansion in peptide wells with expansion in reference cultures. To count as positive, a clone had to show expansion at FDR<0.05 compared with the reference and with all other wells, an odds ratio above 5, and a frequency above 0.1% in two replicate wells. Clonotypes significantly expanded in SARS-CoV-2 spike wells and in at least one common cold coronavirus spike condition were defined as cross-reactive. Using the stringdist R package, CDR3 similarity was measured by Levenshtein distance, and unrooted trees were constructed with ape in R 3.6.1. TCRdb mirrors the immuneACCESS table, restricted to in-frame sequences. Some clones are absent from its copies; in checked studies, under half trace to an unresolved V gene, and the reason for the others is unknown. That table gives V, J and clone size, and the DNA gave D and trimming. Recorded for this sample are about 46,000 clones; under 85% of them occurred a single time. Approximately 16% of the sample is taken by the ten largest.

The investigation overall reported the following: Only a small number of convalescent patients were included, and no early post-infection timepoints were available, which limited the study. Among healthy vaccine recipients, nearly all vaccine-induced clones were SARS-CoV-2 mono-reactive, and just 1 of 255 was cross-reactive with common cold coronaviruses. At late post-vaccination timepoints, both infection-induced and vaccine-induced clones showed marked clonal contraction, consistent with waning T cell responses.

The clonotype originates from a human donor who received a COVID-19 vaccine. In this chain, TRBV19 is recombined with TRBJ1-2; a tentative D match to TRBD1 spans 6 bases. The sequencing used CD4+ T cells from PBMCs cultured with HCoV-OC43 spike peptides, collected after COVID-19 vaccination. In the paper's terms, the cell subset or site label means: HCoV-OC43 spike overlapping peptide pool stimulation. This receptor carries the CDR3 CASSIDRGGDGYTF. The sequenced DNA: TGTGCCAGTAGTATAGATCGGGGGGGCGATGGCTACACCTTC.